Listed below are T cell receptor beta chains from one sample, sequenced in a study of blood T cell repertoires in COVID-19. Some clones are missing from TCRdb's copy, which holds only in-frame ones; the method was immunoSEQ multiplex PCR. This repertoire shows some 73,000 clones, approximately 80% found once; its top ten account for around 3.9%. The sample consisted of peripheral blood. The source is a woman aged 55-70 years with acute or convalescent COVID-19. CDR3s include the opening cysteine and the closing phenylalanine or tryptophan. A D gene is named only where the DNA matches it firmly. Clone size is given for some rows only: seen once, a few or many times, or a class if the clone is expanded.

CDR3: CATSDRRGNYGYTF
DNA: TGTGCCACCAGTGATCGACGGGGTAACTATGGCTACACCTTC
V: TRBV24-1
J: TRBJ1-2
size: .
D: .

CDR3: CASSYFNSQPQHF
DNA: TGTGCCAGCAGTTACTTCAATTCCCAGCCCCAGCATTTT
V: TRBV6-6
J: TRBJ1-5
size: .
D: .

CDR3: CASRPQGNYGYTF
DNA: TGTGCCAGCAGACCCCAGGGAAACTATGGCTACACCTTC
V: TRBV3-1/TRBV3-2
J: TRBJ1-2
size: few
D: .

CDR3: CATPLDRLNQPQHF
DNA: TGTGCCACCCCTCTAGACAGGCTCAATCAGCCCCAGCATTTT
V: TRBV24-1
J: TRBJ1-5
size: .
D: .

CDR3: CASSLRDRMMNTEAFF
DNA: TGTGCCAGCAGCTTACGGGACAGGATGATGAACACTGAAGCTTTCTTT
V: TRBV3-1/TRBV3-2
J: TRBJ1-1
size: .
D: TRBD1

CDR3: CASSAGQGGQPQHF
DNA: TGTGCCAGCAGTGCGGGGCAGGGAGGTCAGCCCCAGCATTTT
V: TRBV28
J: TRBJ1-5
size: .
D: .

CDR3: CSVRTGGRNTIYF
DNA: TGCAGCGTCCGGACAGGGGGCCGAAACACCATATATTTT
V: TRBV29-1
J: TRBJ1-3
size: .
D: TRBD1

CDR3: CASSEGPRGYTF
DNA: TGTGCCAGCAGCGAGGGCCCGAGGGGCTACACCTTC
V: TRBV28
J: TRBJ1-2
size: .
D: .

CDR3: CASSFTAPTNYTF
DNA: TGTGCCAGCAGCTTCACTGCGCCGACTAACTACACCTTC
V: TRBV5-8
J: TRBJ1-2
size: .
D: .

CDR3: CASSQTGTRAFF
DNA: TGTGCCAGCAGCCAAACAGGTACCCGAGCTTTCTTT
V: TRBV3-1/TRBV3-2
J: TRBJ1-1
size: .
D: .

CDR3: CASSQIYDRFYGYTF
DNA: TGCGCCAGCAGCCAGATATACGACAGATTCTATGGCTACACCTTC
V: TRBV4-1
J: TRBJ1-2
size: once
D: .

CDR3: CASSRTGFWDTEAFF
DNA: TGTGCCAGCAGCAGAACAGGATTTTGGGACACTGAAGCTTTCTTT
V: TRBV7-8
J: TRBJ1-1
size: few
D: .

CDR3: CASSLEYRAGDNEQFF
DNA: TGTGCCAGCAGCTTAGAGTATCGAGCGGGCGACAATGAGCAGTTCTTC
V: TRBV11-3
J: TRBJ2-1
size: .
D: .

CDR3: CASSDWDRSTDTQYF
DNA: TGTGCCAGCAGTGACTGGGACAGGAGCACAGATACGCAGTATTTT
V: TRBV2
J: TRBJ2-3
size: .
D: TRBD1

CDR3: CASSVAWTSYNEQFF
DNA: TGTGCCAGCAGCGTAGCCTGGACTAGCTACAATGAGCAGTTCTTC
V: TRBV9
J: TRBJ2-1
size: once
D: TRBD2

CDR3: CASSLRDRVSNEKLFF
DNA: TGCGCCAGCAGCCTGAGGGACAGGGTGTCGAATGAAAAACTGTTTTTT
V: TRBV5-1
J: TRBJ1-4
size: .
D: TRBD1

CDR3: CTSHRSLSGYNEQFF
DNA: TGCACCAGCCATCGGAGTCTTAGCGGTTACAATGAGCAGTTCTTC
V: TRBV1
J: TRBJ2-1
size: .
D: .

CDR3: CASSRDHYGYTF
DNA: TGTGCCAGCAGTCGGGATCACTATGGCTACACCTTC
V: TRBV2
J: TRBJ1-2
size: .
D: .

CDR3: CASSNGGEAFF
DNA: TGTGCCAGCAGTAATGGCGGTGAAGCTTTCTTT
V: TRBV6-5
J: TRBJ1-1
size: .
D: .

CDR3: CASNQLGTGPNSPLHF
DNA: TGTGCCAGCAACCAACTCGGGACAGGCCCGAATTCACCCCTCCACTTT
V: TRBV2
J: TRBJ1-6
size: .
D: TRBD1

CDR3: CASSLGSGQETQYF
DNA: TGTGCCAGCAGCTTAGGGAGCGGACAAGAGACCCAGTACTTC
V: TRBV7-9
J: TRBJ2-5
size: .
D: .

CDR3: CASTAGVSGANVLTF
DNA: TGTGCCAGCACGGCAGGGGTCTCTGGGGCCAACGTCCTGACTTTC
V: TRBV9
J: TRBJ2-6
size: .
D: .

CDR3: CASSEIPRRPSNQPQHF
DNA: TGTGCCAGTAGCGAGATCCCCCGCAGGCCCAGCAATCAGCCCCAGCATTTT
V: TRBV19
J: TRBJ1-5
size: .
D: .

CDR3: CASSRTVNTEAFF
DNA: TGTGCCAGCAGTCGGACAGTGAACACTGAAGCTTTCTTT
V: TRBV12-3/TRBV12-4
J: TRBJ1-1
size: .
D: .

CDR3: CATSTRGVTEAFF
DNA: TGTGCCACCAGCACCCGGGGAGTCACTGAAGCTTTCTTT
V: TRBV15
J: TRBJ1-1
size: .
D: .

CDR3: CASSQDHIEGHTEAFF
DNA: TGTGCCAGCAGCCAAGATCACATTGAGGGCCACACTGAAGCTTTCTTT
V: TRBV3-1/TRBV3-2
J: TRBJ1-1
size: .
D: .

CDR3: CASSGTGAAGNTIYF
DNA: TGTGCCAGCAGCGGAACAGGGGCCGCTGGAAACACCATATATTTT
V: TRBV9
J: TRBJ1-3
size: .
D: TRBD1

CDR3: CASSPASYSGANVLTF
DNA: TGTGCCAGTAGTCCCGCGTCCTACTCTGGGGCCAACGTCCTGACTTTC
V: TRBV19
J: TRBJ2-6
size: .
D: .

CDR3: CASSSQPVYRSGKNIQYF
DNA: TGTGCCAGCAGCTCCCAACCGGTTTACAGGAGCGGGAAAAACATTCAGTACTTC
V: TRBV7-2
J: TRBJ2-4
size: few
D: .

CDR3: CASSDGQGYGYTF
DNA: TGTGCCAGCAGCGACGGACAGGGATATGGCTACACCTTC
V: TRBV11-2
J: TRBJ1-2
size: .
D: TRBD1

CDR3: CASSLKVPGHSYEQYF
DNA: TGTGCCAGCAGCCTAAAGGTCCCGGGACACTCCTACGAGCAGTACTTC
V: TRBV27
J: TRBJ2-7
size: few
D: .

CDR3: CASSQPGNTEAFF
DNA: TGTGCCAGCAGCCAACCAGGGAACACTGAAGCTTTCTTT
V: TRBV14
J: TRBJ1-1
size: .
D: .

CDR3: CASSLSGSTETQYF
DNA: TGTGCCAGCAGCTTAAGCGGGAGTACAGAGACCCAGTACTTC
V: TRBV7-9
J: TRBJ2-5
size: .
D: TRBD2

CDR3: CASGLGQRSYGYTF
DNA: TGTGCCAGTGGCTTGGGACAGCGATCCTATGGCTACACCTTC
V: TRBV28
J: TRBJ1-2
size: .
D: TRBD1

CDR3: CASSVQGTGDEKLFF
DNA: TGTGCCAGCAGCGTACAGGGGACAGGCGATGAAAAACTGTTTTTT
V: TRBV4-2
J: TRBJ1-4
size: .
D: TRBD1

CDR3: CASRGGSYYGYTF
DNA: TGTGCCAGCAGAGGAGGGTCTTACTATGGCTACACCTTC
V: TRBV6-5
J: TRBJ1-2
size: .
D: .

CDR3: CASSAYGGSDTQYF
DNA: TGTGCCAGTAGTGCTTACGGGGGGTCGGATACGCAGTATTTT
V: TRBV19
J: TRBJ2-3
size: few
D: TRBD2

CDR3: CASSYGGAGNTIYF
DNA: TGTGCCAGCAGTTATGGAGGGGCTGGAAACACCATATATTTT
V: TRBV6-5
J: TRBJ1-3
size: .
D: .

CDR3: CASNQQGSLLAGANVLTF
DNA: TGTGCCAGCAACCAACAGGGGAGCTTGCTAGCTGGGGCCAACGTCCTGACTTTC
V: TRBV2
J: TRBJ2-6
size: .
D: TRBD1

CDR3: CASSLLAGVVDEQYF
DNA: TGTGCCAGCAGCTTACTAGCGGGAGTAGTCGACGAGCAGTACTTC
V: TRBV5-5
J: TRBJ2-7
size: .
D: TRBD2

CDR3: CASSSGTNYEQYF
DNA: TGCGCCAGCAGCTCGGGGACTAACTACGAGCAGTACTTC
V: TRBV5-1
J: TRBJ2-7
size: once
D: TRBD2

CDR3: CASTPQGRSLHF
DNA: TGTGCCAGCACCCCACAGGGGCGATCCCTCCACTTT
V: TRBV6-5
J: TRBJ1-6
size: .
D: TRBD1

CDR3: CAWSLTGVNTEAFF
DNA: TGTGCCTGGAGTTTGACCGGGGTGAACACTGAAGCTTTCTTT
V: TRBV30
J: TRBJ1-1
size: .
D: .

CDR3: CASSLETGGGSPLHF
DNA: TGTGCCAGCAGCTTAGAGACAGGGGGTGGATCACCCCTCCACTTT
V: TRBV7-2
J: TRBJ1-6
size: .
D: TRBD1

CDR3: CASSSAVDTIYF
DNA: TGTGCCAGCAGCTCGGCGGTAGACACCATATATTTT
V: TRBV7-9
J: TRBJ1-3
size: .
D: .

CDR3: CASSSASGGFEQYF
DNA: TGTGCCAGCAGCTCGGCTAGCGGGGGGTTCGAGCAGTACTTC
V: TRBV5-4
J: TRBJ2-7
size: once
D: TRBD2

CDR3: CASSLNPPRDRDNGYTF
DNA: TGTGCCAGCAGTTTAAACCCCCCCCGGGACAGGGATAATGGCTACACCTTC
V: TRBV28
J: TRBJ1-2
size: few
D: TRBD1